This note documents a single T cell receptor beta chain sequence. This clonotype came up many times. The antigen it recognizes is unknown. There are no base qualities to consult, and no much larger clone falls within one base. Per the publication, the treatment or condition label means: allogeneic hematopoietic cell transplantation with graft depleted of TCRalphabeta T cells and CD19 B cells. Transplant recipients were children who received TCRalphabeta/CD19-depleted allogeneic hematopoietic cell grafts. The germline V gene specifies SGHDN as CDR1 and FVKESK as CDR2. The CDR3, cysteine through phenylalanine, is 15 amino acids long. This entry keeps only the CDR3 DNA: 45 bases, framed from base 1. V is shortened by 4 bases, J by 0 bases, and the region joining them spans 10 bases. The data stem from a study of T-cell reconstitution after alpha-beta-depleted transplantation in children listed by TCRdb under 2016. Context from the whole study: Using TCR repertoire profiling, the study quantitatively followed how T-cell immune reconstitution unfolded in children after TCRalphabeta/CD19-depleted allogeneic hematopoietic cell transplantation.

What the work shows at the level of the full study, not this receptor alone: The apparently early recovery of alphabetaT-cell counts about two months after transplant reportedly depended on only several hundred rapidly expanded clones that came from non-depleted graft cells. Over subsequent months, a decline in hyperexpanded clone frequencies was noted, and after one year, T-cell counts and TCRbeta diversity were mostly ascribed to newly produced T cells. The high TCRbeta diversity at day 60 in some patients was ascribed to recipient T cells and intrathymic progenitors that had survived conditioning.

Library preparation used PCR. TCRdb shows the sequencer as Illumina HiSeq 2500. Molecular barcoding was employed in the preparation of TCR libraries, with unique molecular identifiers being used to normalize TCRbeta repertoire quantification. In-frame beta chains were kept once TCRdb had trimmed the public reads at Q25 with fastp and called clones with MiXCR. Rows merge per CDR3 protein into single entries with the most common DNA and genes. The sample table contains about 490,000 distinct CDR3 sequences; only one count was recorded for about 10% of them. The ten largest clonotypes hold 2% of the sample.

The sequence joins TRBV14 to TRBJ2-1; a tentative D call is TRBD1 (6 bases match). Sequenced here: PBMCs, sampled before TCRalphabeta/CD19-depleted stem cell transplant. This receptor was identified in a child under 10 years old with inherited bone marrow failure, due to receive a stem cell transplant. The base sequence is TGTGCCAGCAGCCCCGGGACACCCTCCTACAATGAGCAGTTCTTC. Translation gives CASSPGTPSYNEQFF.